The following is a T cell receptor (beta chain) sequence with its context. Germline lookup yields CDR1 MNHEY and CDR2 SVGEGT. V lost 2 bases and J 0 bases, leaving 17 bases between the germline ends. This CDR3 has 18 amino acids. This sample was taken from a study of response to subunit inactivated influenza vaccine. One entry per CDR3 protein, called by TCRdb with MiXCR from the RT-PCR reads. The sample lists over 750,000 distinct CDR3 sequences, about 20% seen once, with roughly 10% in the top ten. The chain recombines TRBV6-2 or TRBV6-3 with TRBJ2-1; D is possibly TRBD2 (5 bases). The receptor was isolated from a man between 45 and 60 years old who received an inactivated influenza vaccine. This material consisted of PBMCs from blood, taken less than 6 days after vaccination. The CDR3 sequence is CASSYEFRTGNSYNEQFF. The CDR3, as DNA: TGTGCCAGCAGTTACGAATTTAGGACCGGGAACTCCTACAATGAGCAGTTCTTC.